This is a list of T cell receptor beta chains from one sample in a study of T cells in Graves' hyperthyroidism and ophthalmopathy. One entry per CDR3 protein results from TCRdb running MiXCR on the multiplex PCR reads. This table holds about 610,000 distinct CDR3 sequences, roughly 15% found once. The sample consisted of blood. Receptors originate from a middle-aged woman with Graves' ophthalmopathy. The CDR3 runs from the conserved cysteine through the conserved F or W. D genes are given only for firm matches. A clone size is listed for some rows: how often the clone was seen (once, few, many), or a class if it is expanded.

clone_size: -; v_call: TRBV18; d_call: -; j_call: TRBJ2-7; cdr3_nt: TGTGCCAGCTCAAGCCCCGGGAGCTCGACCTACGAGCAGTACTTC; cdr3_aa: CASSSPGSSTYEQYF
clone_size: few; v_call: TRBV4-2; d_call: -; j_call: TRBJ2-7; cdr3_nt: TGTGCCAGCAGCCAAGTTCTGTCCAGGGATCACGAGCAGTACTTC; cdr3_aa: CASSQVLSRDHEQYF
clone_size: -; v_call: TRBV6-2/TRBV6-3; d_call: -; j_call: TRBJ2-3; cdr3_nt: TGTGCCAGTATACTAGCAGGAAGCACAGATACGCAGTATTTT; cdr3_aa: CASILAGSTDTQYF
clone_size: many; v_call: TRBV7-8; d_call: -; j_call: TRBJ1-2; cdr3_nt: TGTGCCAGCAGCCCGGGACGGAACTATGGCTACACCTTC; cdr3_aa: CASSPGRNYGYTF
clone_size: few; v_call: TRBV30; d_call: -; j_call: TRBJ1-5; cdr3_nt: TGTGCCTGGACCTTGGACACCCCGGACAATCAGCCCCAGCATTTT; cdr3_aa: CAWTLDTPDNQPQHF
clone_size: many; v_call: TRBV10-3; d_call: -; j_call: TRBJ1-2; cdr3_nt: TGTGCCATCAGTGAGAGGGGCATCTATGGCTACACCTTC; cdr3_aa: CAISERGIYGYTF
clone_size: many; v_call: TRBV6-2/TRBV6-3; d_call: TRBD1; j_call: TRBJ2-2; cdr3_nt: TGTGCCAGCAGGGGGACAGGAGCAACGAAAACCGGGGAGCTGTTTTTT; cdr3_aa: CASRGTGATKTGELFF
clone_size: few; v_call: TRBV3-1; d_call: -; j_call: TRBJ1-1; cdr3_nt: TGTGCCAGCAGCCAAGCCGTGACAGGCATGAACACTGAAGCTTTCTTT; cdr3_aa: CASSQAVTGMNTEAFF
clone_size: many; v_call: TRBV7-2; d_call: TRBD2; j_call: TRBJ2-2; cdr3_nt: TGTGCCAGCAGCGCTCAGACTAGCTACACCGGGGAGCTGTTTTTT; cdr3_aa: CASSAQTSYTGELFF
clone_size: many; v_call: TRBV2; d_call: -; j_call: TRBJ1-5; cdr3_nt: TGTGCCAGCAGTGAAGCGGGGGTACATCAGCCCCAGCATTTT; cdr3_aa: CASSEAGVHQPQHF
clone_size: many; v_call: TRBV2; d_call: -; j_call: TRBJ1-2; cdr3_nt: TGTGCCAGCAGAACGCGACGGACTAACTATGGCTACACCTTC; cdr3_aa: CASRTRRTNYGYTF
clone_size: many; v_call: TRBV20-1; d_call: TRBD1; j_call: TRBJ1-6; cdr3_nt: TGCAGTGCTAGCTGGACAGGACAGTACTCCTATAATTCACCCCTCCACTTT; cdr3_aa: CSASWTGQYSYNSPLHF
clone_size: few; v_call: TRBV9; d_call: TRBD2; j_call: TRBJ2-3; cdr3_nt: TGTGCCAGCAGCCCGGCTAGCGGGAGCCCCACAGATACGCAGTATTTT; cdr3_aa: CASSPASGSPTDTQYF
clone_size: many; v_call: TRBV10-3; d_call: -; j_call: TRBJ2-7; cdr3_nt: TGTGCCATCAGTGAGGGGGGACTCTCAGACGAGCAGTACTTC; cdr3_aa: CAISEGGLSDEQYF
clone_size: many; v_call: TRBV7-2; d_call: TRBD1; j_call: TRBJ2-2; cdr3_nt: TGTGCCAGCAGCTCCCGACAGGGGGCCGGGGAGCTGTTTTTT; cdr3_aa: CASSSRQGAGELFF
clone_size: many; v_call: TRBV6-2/TRBV6-3; d_call: -; j_call: TRBJ2-7; cdr3_nt: TGTGCCAGCAGGCCAAGTGCGGGTGAGCAGTACTTC; cdr3_aa: CASRPSAGEQYF
clone_size: many; v_call: TRBV20-1; d_call: TRBD2; j_call: TRBJ2-7; cdr3_nt: TGCAGTGCCCTCGGGACTAGCGGGACAAGCTCCTACGAGCAGTACTTC; cdr3_aa: CSALGTSGTSSYEQYF
clone_size: many; v_call: TRBV10-3; d_call: -; j_call: TRBJ2-7; cdr3_nt: TGTGCCATCAGTGAGGAACGCGGGTCCTACGAGCAGTACTTC; cdr3_aa: CAISEERGSYEQYF
clone_size: many; v_call: TRBV9; d_call: TRBD1; j_call: TRBJ1-2; cdr3_nt: TGTGCCAGCAGCTCTGACAGGGAGGGGTATGGCTACACCTTC; cdr3_aa: CASSSDREGYGYTF
clone_size: many; v_call: TRBV11-2; d_call: -; j_call: TRBJ1-2; cdr3_nt: TGTGCCTCCGGGGGGGGTTTAGCTAACTATGGCTACACCTTC; cdr3_aa: CASGGGLANYGYTF
clone_size: many; v_call: TRBV12-3/TRBV12-4; d_call: TRBD1; j_call: TRBJ2-5; cdr3_nt: TGTGCCAGTGGACAGGGCCAAGAGACCCAGTACTTC; cdr3_aa: CASGQGQETQYF
clone_size: few; v_call: TRBV3-1; d_call: -; j_call: TRBJ1-3; cdr3_nt: TGTGCCAGCAGCCAAGATACGGTTTCTGGAAACACCATATATTTT; cdr3_aa: CASSQDTVSGNTIYF
clone_size: many; v_call: TRBV6-1; d_call: -; j_call: TRBJ1-1; cdr3_nt: TGTGCCATGGGGGCAACCCTGGGGGAAGCTTTCTTT; cdr3_aa: CAMGATLGEAFF
clone_size: many; v_call: TRBV15; d_call: TRBD2; j_call: TRBJ2-3; cdr3_nt: TGTGCCACCAGCAGAGATCTGTCGGGCGCGGGAGGTGATACGCAGTATTTT; cdr3_aa: CATSRDLSGAGGDTQYF
clone_size: few; v_call: TRBV6-2/TRBV6-3; d_call: -; j_call: TRBJ2-7; cdr3_nt: TGTGCCAGCAGTTACTCTGGGGGGCGCTACGAGCAGTACTTC; cdr3_aa: CASSYSGGRYEQYF
clone_size: many; v_call: TRBV27; d_call: -; j_call: TRBJ2-2; cdr3_nt: TGTGCCAGCAGTTTATCGAGGGGGCTAGCGAAAGCCGGGGAGCTGTTTTTT; cdr3_aa: CASSLSRGLAKAGELFF
clone_size: many; v_call: TRBV27; d_call: -; j_call: TRBJ2-7; cdr3_nt: TGTGCCAGCAGTTCCCAGGACATTTCCTACGAGCAGTACTTC; cdr3_aa: CASSSQDISYEQYF
clone_size: -; v_call: TRBV9; d_call: -; j_call: TRBJ2-2; cdr3_nt: TGTGCCAGCAGCGTAGCCGGCAGGGCGGGAACCGGGGAGCTGTTTTTT; cdr3_aa: CASSVAGRAGTGELFF
clone_size: few; v_call: TRBV18; d_call: -; j_call: TRBJ2-7; cdr3_nt: TGTGCCAGCTCACCAGTTAGAAACTCCTACGAGCAGTACTTC; cdr3_aa: CASSPVRNSYEQYF
clone_size: few; v_call: TRBV19; d_call: -; j_call: TRBJ1-3; cdr3_nt: TGTGCCAGTAAACAGTCCTCTGGAAACACCATATATTTT; cdr3_aa: CASKQSSGNTIYF
clone_size: few; v_call: TRBV6-5; d_call: TRBD2; j_call: TRBJ2-2; cdr3_nt: TGTGCCAGCAGTTACCCAGGGAGGGAGAACACCGGGGAGCTGTTTTTT; cdr3_aa: CASSYPGRENTGELFF
clone_size: many; v_call: TRBV13; d_call: TRBD2; j_call: TRBJ2-5; cdr3_nt: TGTGCCAGCAGCCCAGGTGCTAGCGGGATCAGAAACGGAGAGACCCAGTACTTC; cdr3_aa: CASSPGASGIRNGETQYF
clone_size: many; v_call: TRBV7-6; d_call: -; j_call: TRBJ2-5; cdr3_nt: TGTGCCAGCAGCAATCCCCCCCCAGAGACCCAGTACTTC; cdr3_aa: CASSNPPPETQYF
clone_size: -; v_call: TRBV12-3/TRBV12-4; d_call: -; j_call: TRBJ1-1; cdr3_nt: TGTGCCAGCAGCAATATCGTGACACCAGATTTCATGAACACTGAAGCTTTCTTT; cdr3_aa: CASSNIVTPDFMNTEAFF
clone_size: many; v_call: TRBV12-3/TRBV12-4; d_call: -; j_call: TRBJ2-7; cdr3_nt: TGTGCCAGCAGTTTTCGGGACTTTTACGAGCAGTACTTC; cdr3_aa: CASSFRDFYEQYF
clone_size: -; v_call: TRBV6-2/TRBV6-3; d_call: TRBD2; j_call: TRBJ2-1; cdr3_nt: TGTGCCAGCAGAGGGGAAGCGGGAGGAATAATAAATGAGCAGTTCTTC; cdr3_aa: CASRGEAGGIINEQFF
clone_size: many; v_call: TRBV7-8; d_call: TRBD1; j_call: TRBJ2-7; cdr3_nt: TGTGCCAGCAGCTCGACAGGGCCTGCCTACGAGCAGTACTTC; cdr3_aa: CASSSTGPAYEQYF
clone_size: few; v_call: TRBV6-2/TRBV6-3; d_call: -; j_call: TRBJ1-5; cdr3_nt: TGTGCCAGCAGTTCGGGGGACTCTGGTCAGCCCCAGCATTTT; cdr3_aa: CASSSGDSGQPQHF
clone_size: -; v_call: TRBV18; d_call: TRBD1; j_call: TRBJ1-2; cdr3_nt: TGTGCCAGCTCAGACAGGGACGGGCTCCAACTGAATGGCTACACCTTC; cdr3_aa: CASSDRDGLQLNGYTF
clone_size: many; v_call: TRBV20-1; d_call: -; j_call: TRBJ2-7; cdr3_nt: TGCAGTGCTACAGGGGTCGAGCAGTACTTC; cdr3_aa: CSATGVEQYF
clone_size: many; v_call: TRBV12-3/TRBV12-4; d_call: -; j_call: TRBJ1-2; cdr3_nt: TGTGCCAGCAAAGGGGGGGCCGGGTATGGCTACACCTTC; cdr3_aa: CASKGGAGYGYTF
clone_size: few; v_call: TRBV3-1; d_call: -; j_call: TRBJ2-2; cdr3_nt: TGTGCCAGCAGCCGGCTGGGGGGGCCCACCGGGGAGCTGTTTTTT; cdr3_aa: CASSRLGGPTGELFF
clone_size: -; v_call: TRBV27; d_call: TRBD2; j_call: TRBJ2-7; cdr3_nt: TGTGCCAGCAGCCCAACTTACGCGGGAGTCTACGAGCAGTACTTC; cdr3_aa: CASSPTYAGVYEQYF